These 12 T cell receptor beta chains were sequenced from one sample in a study of blood T cell repertoires in COVID-19. Repertoires were generated with immunoSEQ multiplex PCR, while TCRdb's copy carries only in-frame clones and drops some. The sample shows 300,000 to 500,000 clones, 70% to 90% of them seen only once. The sample taken for sequencing was PBMCs or T cells enriched from blood (not recorded which). The receptors stem from a woman aged 30 to 39 with acute COVID-19.

This chain links TRBV6-1 with TRBJ1-2; 11 nucleotides agree with TRBD1. The CDR3 runs 15 residues. Germline CDR1 MNHNS, CDR2 SASEGT. V shed 1 base, J shed 8 bases, and the junction held 6 bases outside the gene matches. Here the CDR3 DNA reads TGTGCCAGCAGTGAAGGCGGGACAGGGGGACGGGGCTACACCTTC. It encodes CASSEGGTGGRGYTF.

The chain recombines TRBV7-9 with TRBJ2-1; 8 bases are shared with TRBD2. This CDR3 is built from 15 residues. CDR1 SEHNR and CDR2 FQNEAQ come from the germline V gene (reference sequence). J was trimmed by 7 bases and V by 4 bases; bases with no gene match: 9. The CDR3 is CASSWTGTRGNEQFF. The CDR3 DNA sequence: TGTGCCAGCAGCTGGACCGGGACTAGGGGTAATGAGCAGTTCTTC.

The chain is built from TRBV6-5 and TRBJ1-2, with TRBD1 as a possible D gene (6 bases). Germline V gene data show CDR1 as MNHEY and CDR2 as SVGAGI. This CDR3 region has 15 residues. V lost 2 bases and J 2 bases, leaving 12 bases between the germline ends. The CDR3 DNA reads as TGTGCCAGCAGTTACACCACGGGGACAAACTATGGCTACACCTTC. Translating it yields CASSYTTGTNYGYTF.

The chain joins TRBV27 to TRBJ2-7; D may be TRBD1 (6 bases). Deletions cut 3 bases from V and 7 bases from J, with 13 bases between. The CDR3 contains 13 residues. Germline V gene data show CDR1 as MNHEY and CDR2 as SMNVEV (reference sequence). The CDR3 bases are TGTGCCAGCAGTTTTGGGTGGGGGACAGAGCAGTACTTC. This sequence encodes CASSFGWGTEQYF.

CDR3 region: CASSLSGGKDNEQFF. CDR3 DNA: TGTGCCAGCAGCTTAAGCGGGGGGAAGGACAATGAGCAGTTCTTC. The rearrangement links TRBV7-2 to TRBJ2-1; 9 bases fit TRBD2. Germline assignment: CDR1 SGHTA and CDR2 FQGNSA. CDR3 size: 15 residues. J was trimmed by 5 bases and V by 2 bases; bases with no gene match: 4.

In DNA form, the CDR3 reads TGCGCCAGCAGCCAAGAGGGACAGGGGAATTCACCCCTCCACTTT. Its protein is CASSQEGQGNSPLHF. The chain combines TRBV4-3 with TRBJ1-6, with 10 nucleotides matching TRBD1. The CDR3 runs 15 residues. CDR1 LGHNA and CDR2 YSLEER come from the germline V gene. Germline trimming cut 0 bases from V and 7 bases from J; bases unmatched to any gene: 0.

The chain employs TRBV5-4 and TRBJ1-2; tentatively, D is TRBD1 (6 bases). The V end was cut by 4 bases, the J end by 0 bases, with 16 bases between. The CDR3 sequence is 16 residues long. The germline CDR1 and CDR2 sequences are SGHNT and YYREEE (reference sequence). The CDR3 loop is CASSAGGGAANYGYTF. The CDR3 nucleotides read TGTGCCAGCAGCGCTGGTGGGGGCGCGGCTAACTATGGCTACACCTTC.

This chain joins TRBV12-5 and TRBJ2-1; no definite D call. Trimming shortened V by 1 base and J by 0 bases, and 7 bases separated the two germline ends. This CDR3 has 15 residues. Germline V CDR1 and CDR2: LGHNT, FRNRAP. Here the CDR3 DNA reads TGTGCTAGTGGTTTGGACAGTAGCTCCTACAATGAGCAGTTCTTC. This encodes CASGLDSSSYNEQFF.

V gene TRBV4-1 combines with J gene TRBJ1-1; TRBD1 might be the D (5 bases). The CDR3 spans 15 residues. Germline V CDR1 and CDR2: MGHRA, YSYEKL. V was trimmed by 0 bases and J by 5 bases, leaving 13 bases between them. The CDR3: CASSQDGRGGTEAFF. The CDR3 nucleotides are TGCGCCAGCAGCCAAGATGGTAGGGGTGGGACTGAAGCTTTCTTT.

The V call is TRBV29-1, the J call TRBJ1-2; maybe TRBD1 (5 bases). The V end lost 5 bases, the J end lost 3 bases, and 13 bases lay between the germline ends. CDR3 size: 13 residues. The germline gives CDR1 SQVTM, CDR2 ANQGSEA. The CDR3 nucleotides are TGCAGCGTTTTCTATCCAGGGCACTATGGCTACACCTTC. Translation: CSVFYPGHYGYTF.

This chain connects TRBV5-6 to TRBJ1-4; 8 positions match TRBD1. Germline trimming cut 4 bases from V and 8 bases from J; bases unmatched to any gene: 7. CDR3 size: 14 residues. The V gene's germline CDR1 is SGHDT and CDR2 YYEEEE. DNA for the CDR3: TGTGCCAGCAGCCCCGACAGGGGCGGCGAAAAACTGTTTTTT. Protein sequence: CASSPDRGGEKLFF. Looking up the rest from reference TRBV5-6 and TRBJ1-4 gives the full variable domain: DAGVTQSPTHLIKTRGQQVTLRCSPKSGHDTVSWYQQALGQGPQFIFQYYEEEERQRGNFPDRFSGHQFPNYSSELNVNALLLGDSALYLCASSPDRGGEKLFFGSGTQLSVL.

CDR3 nucleotide sequence: TGCGCCAGCAGCCAGGAAAGACCGGGACTAACCACAGATACGCAGTATTTT. It specifies CASSQERPGLTTDTQYF. V and J are TRBV4-3 and TRBJ2-3, with TRBD2 matching over 7 bases. Germline V gene lookup returns CDR1 LGHNA and CDR2 YSLEER. After removal of 3 bases from V and 2 bases from J, the junction contained 11 bases not matched to a gene. CDR3 length: 17 amino acids.